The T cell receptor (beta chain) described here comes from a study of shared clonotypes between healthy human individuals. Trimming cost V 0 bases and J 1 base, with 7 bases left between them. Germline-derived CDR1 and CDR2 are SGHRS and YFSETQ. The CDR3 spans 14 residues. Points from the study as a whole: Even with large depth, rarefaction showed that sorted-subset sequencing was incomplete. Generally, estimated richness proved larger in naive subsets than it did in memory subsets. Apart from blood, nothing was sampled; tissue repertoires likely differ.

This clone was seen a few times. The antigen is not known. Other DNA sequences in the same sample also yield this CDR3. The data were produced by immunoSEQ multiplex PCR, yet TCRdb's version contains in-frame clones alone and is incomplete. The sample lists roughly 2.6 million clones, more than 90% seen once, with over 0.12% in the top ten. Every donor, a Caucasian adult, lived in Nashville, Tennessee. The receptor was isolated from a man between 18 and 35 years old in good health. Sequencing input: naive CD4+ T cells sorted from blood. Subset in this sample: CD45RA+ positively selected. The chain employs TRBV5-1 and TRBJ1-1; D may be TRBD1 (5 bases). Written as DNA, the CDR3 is TGCGCCAGCAGCTTGGGTGGGGGGAACACTGAAGCTTTCTTT. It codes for CASSLGGGNTEAFF.